These 20 T cell receptor beta chains were all obtained from the same sample, sequenced in a study of early T cells in non-severe SARS-CoV-2 infection. TCRdb passed the 5' RACE reads through MiXCR, listing each CDR3 protein once. This sample yields roughly 52,000 distinct CDR3 sequences, of which 5.5% to 8% are seen a single time; 2.5% to 3% belongs to the top ten. The source was whole blood, collected at baseline. These receptors were taken from an adult who was a healthcare worker with PCR-confirmed SARS-CoV-2 infection or an uninfected control (not recorded which).

This clonotype has a handful of counts. The V and J genes are TRBV5-1 and TRBJ2-2; TRBD2 matches 11 bases. Germline assignment: CDR1 SGHRS and CDR2 YFSETQ. The V segment lost 9 bases and the J segment 3 bases; nucleotides outside the gene matches: 4. CDR3 length: 14 residues. The CDR3 coding sequence is TGCGCCACTTCGACTAGCGGGGACACCGGGGAGCTGTTTTTT. Amino acids: CATSTSGDTGELFF.

This clonotype was found many times. V is TRBV29-1 and J is TRBJ2-7, with TRBD1 identical over 9 bases. Trimming cost V 4 bases and J 7 bases; bases outside gene matches: 8. This CDR3 region has 13 residues. The germline V gene encodes CDR1 SQVTM and CDR2 ANQGSEA. The CDR3 sequence: CSVGTGAASEQYF. CDR3 coding DNA: TGCAGCGTTGGGACAGGGGCAGCCTCGGAGCAGTACTTC.

The genes are TRBV4-2 and TRBJ2-6; tentatively, D is TRBD1 (5 bases). The CDR3 contains 17 residues. CDR1 and CDR2 from the germline V gene are LGHNA and YNFKEQ. V lost 0 bases, J lost 1 base, and 10 bases lay in between. This chain's CDR3 is CASSQEQAKSGANVLTF. CDR3 in DNA: TGTGCCAGCAGCCAAGAACAGGCGAAGTCTGGGGCCAACGTCCTGACTTTC.

The chain links TRBV11-2 to TRBJ1-1, with a weak D call TRBD1 (5 bases). The CDR3 has 14 residues. Trimming pared 5 bases from V and 3 bases from J, leaving 13 bases between. The V gene's germline CDR1 is SGHAT and CDR2 FQNNGV. The CDR3: CASSTIQDYTEAFF. The CDR3 DNA reads as TGTGCCAGCAGCACTATACAGGACTACACTGAAGCTTTCTTT.

The V and J genes are TRBV28 and TRBJ1-1; D not certain. The CDR3 runs to 12 residues. In germline, CDR1 is MDHEN, CDR2 SYDVKM. The ends were cut back, 5 bases at V and 4 bases at J, with 8 bases in the middle. The chain's CDR3 is CASSRLSTEAFF. In DNA form, the CDR3 reads TGTGCCAGCAGTAGACTCTCCACTGAAGCTTTCTTT.

This clonotype has only a few counts. The V gene is TRBV2, the J gene TRBJ2-3; TRBD1 aligns across 7 bases. The CDR3 runs to 17 residues. From germline, CDR1 is SNHLY and CDR2 FYNNEI. The ends lost 3 bases at V and 1 base at J; junction bases unmatched: 10. The CDR3: CASSEGETGIRTDTQYF. DNA for the CDR3: TGTGCCAGCAGTGAGGGGGAGACAGGGATCCGCACAGATACGCAGTATTTT. Full variable domain (missing parts from reference TRBV2 and TRBJ2-3): EPEVTQTPSHQVTQMGQEVILRCVPISNHLYFYWYRQILGQKVEFLVSFYNNEISEKSEIFDDQFSVERPDGSNFTLKIRSTKLEDSAMYFCASSEGETGIRTDTQYFGPGTRLTVL.

The J gene is TRBJ2-5, the V gene TRBV11-2; a weak D match, TRBD2 (6 bases). V was clipped by 1 base and J by 4 bases, with 7 bases between them. CDR3 length equals 13 residues. Germline V gene data show CDR1 as SGHAT and CDR2 as FQNNGV. CDR3 nucleotide sequence: TGTGCCAGCAGCTTAGCACTAGCAGAGACCCAGTACTTC. Encoded protein: CASSLALAETQYF. The whole variable domain, filled in from reference TRBV11-2 and TRBJ2-5, reads EAGVAQSPRYKIIEKRQSVAFWCNPISGHATLYWYQQILGQGPKLLIQFQNNGVVDDSQLPKDRFSAERLKGVDSTLKIQPAKLEDSAVYLCASSLALAETQYFGPGTRLLVL.

This clonotype was seen at least ten times. The CDR3 region has the DNA TGTGCCAGCAGTGGAGACAGCATGAACACTGAAGCTTTCTTT. Translating gives CASSGDSMNTEAFF. The V gene is TRBV2, the J gene TRBJ1-1; D perhaps matches TRBD1 (5 bases). In germline, CDR1 is SNHLY, CDR2 FYNNEI. Trimming left V 4 bases short and J 0 bases short, with 9 bases between. This CDR3 region has 14 residues. The full variable domain, rest sourced from reference TRBV2 and TRBJ1-1, is EPEVTQTPSHQVTQMGQEVILRCVPISNHLYFYWYRQILGQKVEFLVSFYNNEISEKSEIFDDQFSVERPDGSNFTLKIRSTKLEDSAMYFCASSGDSMNTEAFFGQGTRLTVV.

This clonotype was counted ten times or more. This chain connects TRBV5-1 to TRBJ2-2; D gene ambiguous. The germline V gene has CDR1 SGHRS and CDR2 YFSETQ. Trimming left V 0 bases short and J 2 bases short, with 5 bases between. The CDR3 is 14 residues long. CDR3 DNA sequence: TGCGCCAGCAGCTTGGTTTCAAACACCGGGGAGCTGTTTTTT. Protein product: CASSLVSNTGELFF. The entire variable domain, with the rest obtained from reference TRBV5-1 and TRBJ2-2, is as follows: KAGVTQTPRYLIKTRGQQVTLSCSPISGHRSVSWYQQTPGQGLQFLFEYFSETQRNKGNFPGRFSGRQFSNSRSEMNVSTLELGDSALYLCASSLVSNTGELFFGEGSRLTVL.

This chain connects TRBV2 to TRBJ2-3, with no clear D. This CDR3 is 15 amino acids long. Germline V gene data show CDR1 as SNHLY and CDR2 as FYNNEI. The germline V and J ends were trimmed by 10 bases and 2 bases, with 19 bases remaining between them. CDR3 nucleotide sequence: TGTGCCAACAAGGTGGTTTCGGCCCCCACAGATACGCAGTATTTT. Translated, it gives CANKVVSAPTDTQYF.

This clonotype was counted many times. V usage is TRBV6-2 or TRBV6-3 and J usage is TRBJ2-3; D is perhaps TRBD2 (6 bases). In germline, CDR1 is MNHEY, CDR2 SVGEGT. V was shortened by 6 bases and J by 2 bases, with 21 bases between the two germline ends. The length of the CDR3 is 17 residues. The CDR3 nucleotides read TGTGCCAGCAGCACCAGGGCGGGGTGGGACGACACAGATACGCAGTATTTT. Amino acid sequence: CASSTRAGWDDTDTQYF.

This clonotype has a handful of counts. V gene TRBV5-6 combines with J gene TRBJ2-7; D is unclear. The CDR3 runs 11 residues. Germline CDR1 reads SGHDT; CDR2 reads YYEEEE. The ends were cut back, 2 bases at V and 6 bases at J, with 6 bases in the middle. The DNA of the CDR3 is TGTGCCAGCAGCTTCTCCGGCGAGCAGTACTTC. This gives the protein CASSFSGEQYF.

This chain links TRBV5-8 with TRBJ2-3, with TRBD2 matching 7 bases. This CDR3 has 15 residues. J was trimmed by 5 bases and V by 6 bases; bases with no gene match: 12. Germline CDR1 SGHTS, CDR2 YDEGEE. CDR3 coding DNA: TGTGCCAGCACGCGAGCCGGGACGGGAGGAGATACGCAGTATTTT. Its protein product is CASTRAGTGGDTQYF.

V usage is TRBV5-1 and J usage is TRBJ2-5; TRBD1 or TRBD2 may be the D gene (5 bases each). From germline, CDR1 is SGHRS and CDR2 YFSETQ. The CDR3 sequence is 13 residues long. V lost 4 bases and J lost 3, with 10 bases in between. The CDR3 coding sequence is TGCGCCAGCAGCGGGGACGGGGAAGAGACCCAGTACTTC. Its protein product is CASSGDGEETQYF. Looking up the rest from reference TRBV5-1 and TRBJ2-5 gives the full variable domain: KAGVTQTPRYLIKTRGQQVTLSCSPISGHRSVSWYQQTPGQGLQFLFEYFSETQRNKGNFPGRFSGRQFSNSRSEMNVSTLELGDSALYLCASSGDGEETQYFGPGTRLLVL.

This clonotype was counted only a few times. The V call is TRBV7-6, the J call TRBJ2-1; the match to TRBD2 covers 7 bases. This CDR3 comprises 16 residues. CDR1 SGHVS and CDR2 FNYEAQ come from the germline V gene. V gave up 5 bases and J gave up 0 bases; unmatched junction bases: 7. The CDR3 sequence: CASSRRGSNSYNEQFF. The CDR3, as DNA: TGTGCCAGCAGCCGGCGGGGGTCGAACTCCTACAATGAGCAGTTCTTC.

This clonotype was observed a handful of times. The DNA for the CDR3 is TGTGCCAGCTCACCAGGCAAGGGGAATAATGAGCAGTTCTTC. Encoded protein: CASSPGKGNNEQFF. The rearrangement links TRBV18 to TRBJ2-1; tentative D call: TRBD1 (5 bases). V lost 2 bases to trimming and J lost 7 bases, with 12 bases between them. The CDR3 has 14 amino acids. The germline V gene has CDR1 KGHSH and CDR2 LQKENI. The entire variable domain, with the rest obtained from reference TRBV18 and TRBJ2-1, is as follows: NAGVMQNPRHLVRRRGQEARLRCSPMKGHSHVYWYRQLPEEGLKFMVYLQKENIIDESGMPKERFSAEFPKEGPSILRIQQVVRGDSAAYFCASSPGKGNNEQFFGPGTRLTVL.

This clonotype came up many times. V gene TRBV5-5 combines with J gene TRBJ1-2, with 9 bases that match TRBD1. Looked up from germline, CDR1 is SGHKS and CDR2 is YYEKEE (reference sequence). V dropped 7 bases and J dropped 0; count of bases not matched to a gene: 4. The CDR3 runs 14 residues. The CDR3 is CASEQGASNYGYTF. CDR3 coding DNA: TGTGCCAGCGAACAGGGGGCATCTAACTATGGCTACACCTTC.

This clonotype has just a few counts. V usage is TRBV4-3 and J usage is TRBJ2-7; TRBD2 agrees at 8 bases. After removal of 5 bases from V and 6 bases from J, the junction contained 12 bases not matched to a gene. CDR1 LGHNA and CDR2 YSLEER come from the germline V gene. This CDR3 region has 15 residues. The CDR3 sequence: CASSTLAGILGEQYF. The CDR3 DNA reads as TGCGCCAGCAGCACCTTAGCGGGGATTTTGGGCGAGCAGTACTTC.

This clonotype has ten or more counts. This rearrangement joins TRBV7-9 to TRBJ2-1, with TRBD2 matching 9 bases. Germline V gene data show CDR1 as SEHNR and CDR2 as FQNEAQ (reference sequence). Trimming cost V 3 bases and J 9 bases; bases outside gene matches: 6. The CDR3 extends over 14 amino acids. For the CDR3, the DNA is TGTGCCAGCAGCTTTGAGCGGGGGGTGGTTGAGCAGTTCTTC. Residues: CASSFERGVVEQFF.

Many counts were recorded for this clonotype. V is TRBV30 and J is TRBJ1-3; 8 nucleotides agree with TRBD1. The CDR3 length is 15 residues. Per germline, CDR1 GTSNPN and CDR2 SVGIG (reference sequence). The J segment lost 3 bases and the V segment lost 3 bases, leaving 7 bases of the junction unmatched. Here the CDR3 reads CAWSTQGASGNTIYF. Here the CDR3 DNA reads TGTGCCTGGAGCACCCAGGGGGCTAGTGGAAACACCATATATTTT.